One T cell receptor (beta chain) is described in this entry. The data derive from a study of OX40 agonist ivuxolimab in advanced cancers. From germline, CDR1 is SGHVS and CDR2 FNYEAQ. The CDR3 spans 15 residues. The ends lost 5 bases at V and 4 bases at J; junction bases unmatched: 10. The method was immunoSEQ multiplex PCR; TCRdb's version includes in-frame clones alone and lacks a portion of them. The sample carries 40,000 or so clones, about 78% recorded once. The specimen comprised CD4+ or CD8+ T cells sorted from blood, sampled in a trial of the OX40 agonist ivuxolimab. The V call is TRBV7-6, the J call TRBJ2-7; 8 nucleotides match TRBD1. This sequence was found in an adult with an advanced solid tumor such as melanoma, head and neck, liver or kidney cancer. The CDR3 sequence is CASSMGQASAYEQYF. The CDR3 DNA follows: TGTGCCAGCAGCATGGGACAGGCCTCGGCTTACGAGCAGTACTTC.